A selection of T cell receptor beta chains follows, all from one sample in a study of blood T cell repertoires in COVID-19. This table comes from immunoSEQ multiplex PCR, and its TCRdb copy is limited to in-frame clones, with some not included. The sample yields about 250,000 clones, around 82% seen once. Material: peripheral blood. The source of these receptors is an older woman with acute or convalescent COVID-19. Each CDR3 is given with its conserved first and last residue. D genes are given only for firm matches. Clone size is not always given. Where it is, it says once, few, many or a class for expanded clones.

V gene	clone size	J gene	D gene	CDR3 DNA	CDR3 protein
TRBV12-3/TRBV12-4	NA	TRBJ1-1	NA	TGTGCCAGCAGTATCGGGAAGAACACTGAAGCTTTCTTT	CASSIGKNTEAFF
TRBV19	NA	TRBJ1-6	NA	TGTGCCAGTAGTACTCTGATTGTCCCAGCCTACGGGAATTCACCCCTCCACTTT	CASSTLIVPAYGNSPLHF
TRBV19	NA	TRBJ2-1	NA	TGTGCCAGTAGTCTCCCGGTCGCGTACAATGAGCAGTTCTTC	CASSLPVAYNEQFF
TRBV18	NA	TRBJ1-3	NA	TGTGCCAGCTCACCACCAGGGAGCTCTGGAAACACCATATATTTT	CASSPPGSSGNTIYF
TRBV7-8	NA	TRBJ2-6	NA	TGTGCCAGCAGCTTTAGTAGGGGCTCTGGGGCCAACGTCCTGACTTTC	CASSFSRGSGANVLTF
TRBV9	NA	TRBJ2-3	TRBD2	TGTGCCAGCAGCGTATCCACTAGCGAGTCAGATACGCAGTATTTT	CASSVSTSESDTQYF
TRBV5-1	NA	TRBJ2-7	TRBD1	TGCGCCAGCAGCGCGGACAGGGGATACGAGCAGTACTTC	CASSADRGYEQYF
TRBV7-2	NA	TRBJ2-7	NA	TGTGCCAGCAGCTCGGGATCTCTCGCCTACGAGCAGTACTTC	CASSSGSLAYEQYF
TRBV29-1	NA	TRBJ1-3	NA	TGCAGCGCTCTAGACCCGAACTCTGGAAACACCATATATTTT	CSALDPNSGNTIYF
TRBV19	NA	TRBJ1-1	NA	TGTGCCAGTAGTATAGATCTGTACACTGAAGCTTTCTTT	CASSIDLYTEAFF
TRBV18	few	TRBJ2-2	TRBD1	TGTGCCAGCTCACCGGGACAGCCGGGGACCGGGGAGCTGTTTTTT	CASSPGQPGTGELFF
TRBV18	NA	TRBJ1-3	NA	TGTGCCAGCTCACCAGGACAGTCCCTCTCTGGAAACACCATATATTTT	CASSPGQSLSGNTIYF
TRBV7-2	NA	TRBJ1-1	TRBD1	TGTGCCAGCAGGGTCCCAGGGGGGTGGGGCACTGAAGCTTTCTTT	CASRVPGGWGTEAFF
TRBV28	NA	TRBJ1-2	NA	TGTGCCAGTTTTACAGGGTCTGATGGCTACACCTTC	CASFTGSDGYTF
TRBV29-1	NA	TRBJ1-2	NA	TGCAGCGTTATGGAGGCTAACTATGGCTACACCTTC	CSVMEANYGYTF
TRBV3-1/TRBV3-2	NA	TRBJ2-3	TRBD2	TGTGCCAGCAGCCAGCATAGCGGGGGGCTGGCAGATACGCAGTATTTT	CASSQHSGGLADTQYF
TRBV9	NA	TRBJ1-3	TRBD1	TGTGCCAGCAGCGAGGGGACAGTTACCCTCAGCTCTGGAAACACCATATATTTT	CASSEGTVTLSSGNTIYF
TRBV10-2	NA	TRBJ1-2	NA	TGCGCCAGCAGTGATAGTATGAGCTTCTATGGCTACACCTTC	CASSDSMSFYGYTF
TRBV7-8	NA	TRBJ1-2	TRBD1	TGTGCCAGCAGCGACCAAACCGGGACAGGGGGATATGGCTACACCTTC	CASSDQTGTGGYGYTF
TRBV27	NA	TRBJ1-2	NA	TGTGCCAGCAGTTTATTGGTCCCTGGGGGCGATGGCTACACCTTC	CASSLLVPGGDGYTF
TRBV7-2	once	TRBJ2-7	TRBD2	TGTGCCAGCAGCCTGCGGGGGGCTGAGCAGTACTTC	CASSLRGAEQYF
TRBV6-5	NA	TRBJ1-4	NA	TGTGCCAGCAGTTACTCGAGAAGGAGGAATGAAAAACTGTTTTTT	CASSYSRRRNEKLFF
TRBV11-3	NA	TRBJ2-3	TRBD1	TGTGCCAGCAGCGCCGGGACAGTGGATACGCAGTATTTT	CASSAGTVDTQYF
TRBV5-1	NA	TRBJ1-4	NA	TGCGCCAGCAGCAGGTCCCCCCCCGGGATCGGTGAAAAACTGTTTTTT	CASSRSPPGIGEKLFF
TRBV3-1/TRBV3-2	NA	TRBJ2-7	NA	TGTGCCAGCAGCCTACAGGACTACGAGCAGTACTTC	CASSLQDYEQYF
TRBV28	NA	TRBJ1-1	NA	TGTGCCAGCAGTTCACCGGTAGTGAACACTGAAGCTTTCTTT	CASSSPVVNTEAFF
TRBV6-5	NA	TRBJ1-5	NA	TGTGCCAGCAGTTACCCGACAGAACTCAATCAGCCCCAGCATTTT	CASSYPTELNQPQHF
TRBV11-2	NA	TRBJ2-7	TRBD2	TGTGCCAGCAGCCGTGAACTGACTAGCGGGGACCTTTACGAGCAGTACTTC	CASSRELTSGDLYEQYF
TRBV19	NA	TRBJ2-7	TRBD1	TGTGCCAGTAGTATTTCCGACAGGGGGCTTTACGAGCAGTACTTC	CASSISDRGLYEQYF
TRBV7-2	NA	TRBJ2-5	NA	TGTGCCAGCAGCTTAGGTTTCGGTATACGAGAGACCCAGTACTTC	CASSLGFGIRETQYF
TRBV30	once	TRBJ1-5	TRBD1	TGTGCCTGGAGTGGGGGACAGGGGGCTCAGCCCCAGCATTTT	CAWSGGQGAQPQHF
TRBV5-1	NA	TRBJ2-3	NA	TGCGCCAGCAGGAGGGGGGGTCAACGAGATACGCAGTATTTT	CASRRGGQRDTQYF
TRBV5-6	NA	TRBJ1-1	TRBD1	TGTGCCAGCAGCGCGGGGGGACAGGGGTCCTACTTGAACACTGAAGCTTTCTTT	CASSAGGQGSYLNTEAFF
TRBV25-1	NA	TRBJ2-2	NA	TGTGCCAGCAGAGGGGAATCGAACACCGGGGAGCTGTTTTTT	CASRGESNTGELFF
TRBV2	NA	TRBJ1-1	NA	TGTGCCAGCAGTGGATCCACAGTGAACACTGAAGCTTTCTTT	CASSGSTVNTEAFF
TRBV30	NA	TRBJ1-3	TRBD1	TGTGCCTGGAGTGTCCCGGGACAGACTGGAAACACCATATATTTT	CAWSVPGQTGNTIYF
TRBV5-5	NA	TRBJ1-5	NA	TGTGCCAGCAGCCTACAGGGAGATCAGCCCCAGCATTTT	CASSLQGDQPQHF
TRBV5-5	NA	TRBJ1-1	NA	TGTGCCAGCAGCTTTACAGCGAACACTGAAGCTTTCTTT	CASSFTANTEAFF
TRBV6-5	NA	TRBJ1-2	NA	TGTGCCAGCAGGTGGGGCACTGAACGTGGCTACACCTTC	CASRWGTERGYTF
TRBV7-2	NA	TRBJ1-3	NA	TGTGCCAGCAGCTTACTCGGGGGGCGATACTCTGGAAACACCATATATTTT	CASSLLGGRYSGNTIYF